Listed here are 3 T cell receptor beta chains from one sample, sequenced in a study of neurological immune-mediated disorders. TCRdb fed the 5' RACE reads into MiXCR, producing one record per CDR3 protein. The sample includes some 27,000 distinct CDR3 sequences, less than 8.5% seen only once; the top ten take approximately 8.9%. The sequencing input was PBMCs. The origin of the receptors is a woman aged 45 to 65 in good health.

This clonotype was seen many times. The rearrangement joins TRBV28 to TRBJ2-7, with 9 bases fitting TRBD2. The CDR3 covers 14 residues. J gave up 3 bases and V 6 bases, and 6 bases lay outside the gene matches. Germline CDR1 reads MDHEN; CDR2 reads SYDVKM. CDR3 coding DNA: TGTGCCAGCAGGGGCGCGGGGGGGGGCTACGAGCAGTACTTC. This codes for CASRGAGGGYEQYF.

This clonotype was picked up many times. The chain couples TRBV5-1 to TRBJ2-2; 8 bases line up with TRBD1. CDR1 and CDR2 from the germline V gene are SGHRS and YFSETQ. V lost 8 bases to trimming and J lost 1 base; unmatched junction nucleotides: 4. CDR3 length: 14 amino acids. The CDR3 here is CASGGQGNTGELFF. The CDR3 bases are TGCGCCAGTGGCGGACAGGGGAACACCGGGGAGCTGTTTTTT.

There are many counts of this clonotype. The CDR3 region is CSPTRDPSTDTQYF. The CDR3 region has the DNA TGCAGTCCTACCCGGGACCCTAGCACAGATACGCAGTATTTT. The chain carries TRBV20-1 and TRBJ2-3; D may be TRBD1 or TRBD2 (5 bases each). The CDR3 length is 14 residues. Trimming shortened V by 8 bases and J by 0 bases, and 15 bases separated the two germline ends. CDR1 and CDR2 from the germline V gene are DFQATT and SNEGSKA (reference sequence).